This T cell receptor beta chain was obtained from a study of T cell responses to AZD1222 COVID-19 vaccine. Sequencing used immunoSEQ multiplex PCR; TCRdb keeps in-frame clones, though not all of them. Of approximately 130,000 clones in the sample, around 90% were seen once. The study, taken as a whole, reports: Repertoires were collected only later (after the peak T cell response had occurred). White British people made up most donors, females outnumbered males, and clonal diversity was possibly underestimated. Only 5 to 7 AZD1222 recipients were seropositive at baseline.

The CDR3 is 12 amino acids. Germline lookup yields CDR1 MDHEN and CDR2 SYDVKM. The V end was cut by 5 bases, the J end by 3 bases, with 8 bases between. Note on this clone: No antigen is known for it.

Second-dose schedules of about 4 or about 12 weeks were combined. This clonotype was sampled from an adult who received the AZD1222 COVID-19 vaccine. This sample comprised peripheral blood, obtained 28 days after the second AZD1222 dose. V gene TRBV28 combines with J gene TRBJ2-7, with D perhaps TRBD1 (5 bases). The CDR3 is CASSHDSYEQYF. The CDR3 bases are TGTGCCAGCAGTCATGACAGCTACGAGCAGTACTTC.